The 15 T cell receptor beta chains reported below all come from one sample, sequenced in a study of neoadjuvant nivolumab and ipilimumab in lung cancer. The protocol was immunoSEQ multiplex PCR, while the TCRdb copy is restricted to in-frame clones and leaves out a portion. The sample lists roughly 34,000 clones, 92% occurring once. Specimen: peripheral blood, collected after neoadjuvant nivolumab, alone or with ipilimumab, at or shortly before surgery. The receptors stem from an adult with non-small cell lung cancer.

With regard to this clone: Distinct nucleotide sequences in the sample also encode this CDR3. The chain joins TRBV5-4 to TRBJ2-3; D remains unclear. The length of the CDR3 is 12 residues. V dropped 1 base and J dropped 0 bases, with 0 bases sitting between them. Germline V gene data show CDR1 as SGHNT and CDR2 as YYREEE (reference sequence). The CDR3 sequence is CASSLSTDTQYF. As DNA, the CDR3 is TGTGCCAGCAGCTTGAGCACAGATACGCAGTATTTT.

The rearrangement uses TRBV7-8 and TRBJ1-1; no firm D call. Trimming took 5 bases from V and 1 from J, leaving 11 bases between them. The CDR3 contains 14 residues. In germline, CDR1 is SGHVS, CDR2 FQNEAQ. The CDR3 loop reads CASSAQTSNTEAFF. The CDR3 DNA sequence: TGTGCCAGCAGCGCACAGACTTCGAACACTGAAGCTTTCTTT. Full variable domain (outside the CDR3, taken from reference TRBV7-8 and TRBJ1-1): GAGVSQSPRYKVAKRGQDVALRCDPISGHVSLFWYQQALGQGPEFLTYFQNEAQLDKSGLPSDRFFAERPEGSVSTLKIQRTQQEDSAVYLCASSAQTSNTEAFFGQGTRLTVV.

The CDR3 loop reads CASSPLTGTEAFF. CDR3 DNA: TGTGCCAGCTCACCTTTGACAGGCACAGAAGCTTTCTTT. The V gene is TRBV18, the J gene TRBJ1-1; possibly TRBD1 for D (6 bases). Germline-derived CDR1 and CDR2 are KGHSH and LQKENI. There are 13 residues in the CDR3. Trimming took 3 bases from V and 8 from J, leaving 13 bases between them.

The rearrangement joins TRBV5-1 to TRBJ1-1; D gene unclear. Trimming removed 0 bases from V and 1 base from J, with 7 bases in between. The CDR3 runs to 14 residues. Germline V gives CDR1 SGHRS, CDR2 YFSETQ. In DNA, the CDR3 is TGCGCCAGCAGCTTGGGGCGGAAGAACACTGAAGCTTTCTTT. This translates into CASSLGRKNTEAFF. Drawing the rest from reference TRBV5-1 and TRBJ1-1, the complete variable domain is KAGVTQTPRYLIKTRGQQVTLSCSPISGHRSVSWYQQTPGQGLQFLFEYFSETQRNKGNFPGRFSGRQFSNSRSEMNVSTLELGDSALYLCASSLGRKNTEAFFGQGTRLTVV.

This chain joins TRBV5-1 and TRBJ1-5, with D perhaps matching TRBD1 (6 bases). The germline V and J ends were trimmed by 3 bases and 5 bases, with 15 bases remaining between them. CDR1 is SGHRS and CDR2 is YFSETQ in the germline V gene. This CDR3 contains 15 residues. In nucleotides, the CDR3 is TGCGCCAGCAGCTCCGGGGGGACATCGGATCAGCCCCAGCATTTT. Protein: CASSSGGTSDQPQHF.

This chain links TRBV5-5 with TRBJ1-1; no clear D gene. The V and J ends lost 8 bases and 2 bases respectively, with 16 bases between them. The CDR3 is made up of 14 amino acids. From germline, CDR1 is SGHKS and CDR2 YYEKEE (reference sequence). CDR3 in DNA: TGTGCCAGTAATGGAGTGGGCCTAAACACTGAAGCTTTCTTT. Translation: CASNGVGLNTEAFF. The variable domain in full, completed from reference TRBV5-5 and TRBJ1-1, reads DAGVTQSPTHLIKTRGQQVTLRCSPISGHKSVSWYQQVLGQGPQFIFQYYEKEERGRGNFPDRFSARQFPNYSSELNVNALLLGDSALYLCASNGVGLNTEAFFGQGTRLTVV.

This rearrangement joins TRBV2 to TRBJ1-5; D is perhaps TRBD1 (5 bases). The CDR3 length is 14 residues. Germline V gene data show CDR1 as SNHLY and CDR2 as FYNNEI. The V end lost 8 bases, the J end lost 4 bases, and 15 bases lay between the germline ends. As DNA, the CDR3 is TGTGCCAGCTGCGAACAGACAGCAAATCAGCCCCAGCATTTT. Amino acids: CASCEQTANQPQHF.

This chain connects TRBV11-1 to TRBJ2-5; TRBD1 might be the D (6 bases). V lost 4 bases and J 0 bases, leaving 12 bases between the germline ends. Germline lookup yields CDR1 SGHAT and CDR2 FQDESV (reference sequence). CDR3 length equals 15 residues. The CDR3 reads CASSSLRDNQETQYF. The CDR3 DNA follows: TGTGCCAGCAGCTCTCTCCGGGACAACCAAGAGACCCAGTACTTC.

The chain employs TRBV5-6 and TRBJ2-3; D ambiguous. The CDR3 sequence is 14 residues long. V was cut by 6 bases and J by 1 base, with 12 bases left in between. Germline assignment: CDR1 SGHDT and CDR2 YYEEEE. CDR3 in amino acids: CASTLLIGTDTQYF. Here the CDR3 DNA reads TGTGCCAGCACCCTTTTGATCGGCACAGATACGCAGTATTTT. The whole variable domain, remainder taken from reference TRBV5-6 and TRBJ2-3, is DAGVTQSPTHLIKTRGQQVTLRCSPKSGHDTVSWYQQALGQGPQFIFQYYEEEERQRGNFPDRFSGHQFPNYSSELNVNALLLGDSALYLCASTLLIGTDTQYFGPGTRLTVL.

The rearrangement links TRBV7-9 to TRBJ2-6, with D perhaps assigned TRBD1 or TRBD2 (6 bases each). The CDR3 sequence is 18 residues long. Germline V gene sequence: CDR1 SEHNR, CDR2 FQNEAQ (reference sequence). Trimming left V 1 base short and J 0 bases short, with 13 bases between. For the CDR3, the DNA is TGTGCCAGCAGCTTAGTTGGGGGGCTAAGCTCTGGGGCCAACGTCCTGACTTTC. Translating it yields CASSLVGGLSSGANVLTF.

The genes are TRBV13 and TRBJ1-5; D unclear. The CDR3 runs to 13 residues. Per germline, CDR1 PRHDT and CDR2 FYEKMQ (reference sequence). Trimming removed 5 bases at V and 3 bases at J, with 8 bases between. The CDR3 spells CASSPGSNQPQHF. CDR3 coding DNA: TGTGCCAGCAGCCCCGGGTCCAATCAGCCCCAGCATTTT.

This clone was recorded a few times. The rearrangement uses TRBV6-5 and TRBJ2-7; D gene ambiguous. V lost 6 bases and J lost 7, with 10 bases in between. This CDR3 region has 11 residues. The germline V gene has CDR1 MNHEY and CDR2 SVGAGI. This CDR3 is CASRSLWEQYF. As DNA, the CDR3 is TGTGCCAGCAGAAGCCTCTGGGAGCAGTACTTC.

CDR3 amino acids: CASSPTGIGIETQYF. The CDR3 DNA is TGTGCCAGCAGCCCAACAGGAATTGGGATAGAAACCCAGTACTTC. The chain joins TRBV7-9 to TRBJ2-5, with TRBD1 as a possible D gene (5 bases). Between the trimmed V and J ends, which lost 5 bases and 8 bases, there was a span of 21 bases. Germline V gives CDR1 SEHNR, CDR2 FQNEAQ (reference sequence). The CDR3 is 15 amino acids.

This chain links TRBV7-8 with TRBJ1-1; a possible D gene is TRBD1 (5 bases). Trimming pared 5 bases from V and 2 bases from J, leaving 12 bases between. Germline V CDR1 and CDR2: SGHVS, FQNEAQ. The length of the CDR3 is 14 residues. The CDR3 DNA reads TGTGCCAGCAGCCGTGACAGTTCCAACACTGAAGCTTTCTTT. Translating gives CASSRDSSNTEAFF.

This clone was seen once. The chain carries TRBV4-1 and TRBJ2-1; D may match TRBD1 or TRBD2 (5 bases each). The CDR3 is 14 residues long. Germline assignment: CDR1 MGHRA and CDR2 YSYEKL. Trimming took 8 bases from V and 0 from J, leaving 11 bases between them. The CDR3 protein is CASGHTSSYNEQFF. In DNA, the CDR3 is TGCGCCAGCGGACACACTAGCTCCTACAATGAGCAGTTCTTC.